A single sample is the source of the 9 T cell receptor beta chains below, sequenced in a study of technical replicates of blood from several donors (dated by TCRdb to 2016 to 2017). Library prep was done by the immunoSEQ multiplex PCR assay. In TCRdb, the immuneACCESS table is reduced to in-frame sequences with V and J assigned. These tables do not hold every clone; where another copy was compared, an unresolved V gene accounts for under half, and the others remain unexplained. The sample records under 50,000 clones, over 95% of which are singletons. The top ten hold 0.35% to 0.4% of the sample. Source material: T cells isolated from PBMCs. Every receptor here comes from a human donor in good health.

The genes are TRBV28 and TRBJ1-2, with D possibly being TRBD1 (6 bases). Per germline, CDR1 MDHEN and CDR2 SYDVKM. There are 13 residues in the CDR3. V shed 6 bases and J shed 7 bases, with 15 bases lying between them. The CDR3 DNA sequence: TGTGCCAGCAGGGTACAGGGCTCGAGTGGCTACACCTTC. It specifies CASRVQGSSGYTF.

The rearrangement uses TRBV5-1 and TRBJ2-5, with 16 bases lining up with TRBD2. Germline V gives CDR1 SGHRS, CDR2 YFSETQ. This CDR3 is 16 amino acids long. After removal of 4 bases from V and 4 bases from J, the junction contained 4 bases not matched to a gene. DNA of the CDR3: TGCGCCAGCAGCCCGGGACTAGCGGGAGGGTTAGAGACCCAGTACTTC. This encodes CASSPGLAGGLETQYF.

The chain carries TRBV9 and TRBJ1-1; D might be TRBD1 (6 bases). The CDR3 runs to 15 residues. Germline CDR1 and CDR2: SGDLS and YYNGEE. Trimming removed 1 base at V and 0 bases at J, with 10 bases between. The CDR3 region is CASSVTGHLNTEAFF. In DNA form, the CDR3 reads TGTGCCAGCAGCGTAACGGGACACCTGAACACTGAAGCTTTCTTT. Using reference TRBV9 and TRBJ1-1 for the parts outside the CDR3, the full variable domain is DSGVTQTPKHLITATGQRVTLRCSPRSGDLSVYWYQQSLDQGLQFLIQYYNGEERAKGNILERFSAQQFPDLHSELNLSSLELGDSALYFCASSVTGHLNTEAFFGQGTRLTVV.

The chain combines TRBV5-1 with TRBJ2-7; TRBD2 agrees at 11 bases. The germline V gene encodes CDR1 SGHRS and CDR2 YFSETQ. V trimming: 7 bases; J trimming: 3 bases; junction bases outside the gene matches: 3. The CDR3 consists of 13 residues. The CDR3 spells CASSGTSGYEQYF. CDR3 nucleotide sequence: TGCGCCAGCTCCGGGACTAGCGGCTACGAGCAGTACTTC. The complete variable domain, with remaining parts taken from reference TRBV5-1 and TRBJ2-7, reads KAGVTQTPRYLIKTRGQQVTLSCSPISGHRSVSWYQQTPGQGLQFLFEYFSETQRNKGNFPGRFSGRQFSNSRSEMNVSTLELGDSALYLCASSGTSGYEQYFGPGTRLTVT.

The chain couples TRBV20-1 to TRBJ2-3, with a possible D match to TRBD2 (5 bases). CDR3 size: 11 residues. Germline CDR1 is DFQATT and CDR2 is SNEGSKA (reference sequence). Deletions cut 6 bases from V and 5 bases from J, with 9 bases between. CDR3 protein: CSAGLGDTQYF. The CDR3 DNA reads TGCAGTGCCGGACTCGGAGATACGCAGTATTTT.

CDR3 amino acids: CAGTRGPYEQYF. The CDR3 nucleotides are TGTGCCGGAACCAGGGGACCGTACGAGCAGTACTTC. V usage is TRBV19 and J usage is TRBJ2-7, with D possibly TRBD1 on 6 matching bases. Germline V CDR1 and CDR2: LNHDA, SQIVND (reference sequence). CDR3 size: 12 residues. V lost 11 bases, J lost 4 bases, and 15 bases lay in between.

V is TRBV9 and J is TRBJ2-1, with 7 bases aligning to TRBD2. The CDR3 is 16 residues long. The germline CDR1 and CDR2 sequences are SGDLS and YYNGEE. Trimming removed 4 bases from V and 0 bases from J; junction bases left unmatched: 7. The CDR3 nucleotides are TGTGCCAGCAGCACCTCGCCGGGGGGCTCCTACAATGAGCAGTTCTTC. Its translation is CASSTSPGGSYNEQFF.

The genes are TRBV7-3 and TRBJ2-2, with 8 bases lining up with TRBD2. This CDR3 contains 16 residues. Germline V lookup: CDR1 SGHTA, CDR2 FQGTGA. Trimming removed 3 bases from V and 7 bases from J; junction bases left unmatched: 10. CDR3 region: CASSLISAGGGGELFF. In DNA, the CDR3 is TGTGCCAGCAGCTTGATTAGCGCGGGAGGAGGCGGGGAGCTGTTTTTT.

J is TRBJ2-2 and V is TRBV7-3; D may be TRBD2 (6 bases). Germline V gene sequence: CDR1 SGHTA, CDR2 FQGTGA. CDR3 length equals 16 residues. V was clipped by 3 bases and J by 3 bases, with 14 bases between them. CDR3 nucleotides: TGTGCCAGCAGCTTCGCCGGGACTGGATACACCGGGGAGCTGTTTTTT. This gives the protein CASSFAGTGYTGELFF.